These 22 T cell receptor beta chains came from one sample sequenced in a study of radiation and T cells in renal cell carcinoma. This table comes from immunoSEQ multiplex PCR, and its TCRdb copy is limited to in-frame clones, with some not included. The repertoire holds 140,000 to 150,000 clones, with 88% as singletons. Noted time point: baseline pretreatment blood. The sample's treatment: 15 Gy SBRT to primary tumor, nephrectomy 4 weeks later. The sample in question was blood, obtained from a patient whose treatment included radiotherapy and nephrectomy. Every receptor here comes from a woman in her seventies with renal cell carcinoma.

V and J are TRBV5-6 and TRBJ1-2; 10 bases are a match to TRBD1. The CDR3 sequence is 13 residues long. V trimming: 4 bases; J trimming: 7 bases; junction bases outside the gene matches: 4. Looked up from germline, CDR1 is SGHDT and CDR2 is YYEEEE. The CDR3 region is CASSQGQGPGYTF. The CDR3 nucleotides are TGTGCCAGCAGCCAGGGACAGGGGCCTGGCTACACCTTC.

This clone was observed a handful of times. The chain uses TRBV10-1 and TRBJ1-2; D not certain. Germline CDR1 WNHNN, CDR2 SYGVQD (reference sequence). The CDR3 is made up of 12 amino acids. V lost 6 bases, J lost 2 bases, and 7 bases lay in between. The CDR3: CASRAPNYGYTF. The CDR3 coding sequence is TGCGCCAGCAGGGCCCCCAACTATGGCTACACCTTC.

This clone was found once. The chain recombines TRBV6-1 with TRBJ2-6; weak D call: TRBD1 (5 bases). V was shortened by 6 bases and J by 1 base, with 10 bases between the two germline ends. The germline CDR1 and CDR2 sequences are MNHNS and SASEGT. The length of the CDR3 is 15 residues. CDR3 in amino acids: CASRPQVSGANVLTF. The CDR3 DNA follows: TGTGCCAGCAGACCACAGGTTTCTGGGGCCAACGTCCTGACTTTC.

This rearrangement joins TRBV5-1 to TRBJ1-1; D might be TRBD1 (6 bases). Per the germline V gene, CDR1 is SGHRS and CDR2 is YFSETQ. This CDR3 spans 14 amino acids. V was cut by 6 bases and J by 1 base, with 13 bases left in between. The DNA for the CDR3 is TGCGCCAGCACCGGACAGACCTCGAACACTGAAGCTTTCTTT. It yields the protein CASTGQTSNTEAFF.

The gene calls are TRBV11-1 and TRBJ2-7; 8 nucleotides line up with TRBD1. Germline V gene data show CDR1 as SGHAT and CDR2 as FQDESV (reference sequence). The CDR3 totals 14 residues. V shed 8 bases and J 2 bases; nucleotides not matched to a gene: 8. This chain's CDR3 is CASPVGQGPYEQYF. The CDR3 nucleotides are TGTGCCAGCCCTGTAGGACAGGGCCCCTACGAGCAGTACTTC.

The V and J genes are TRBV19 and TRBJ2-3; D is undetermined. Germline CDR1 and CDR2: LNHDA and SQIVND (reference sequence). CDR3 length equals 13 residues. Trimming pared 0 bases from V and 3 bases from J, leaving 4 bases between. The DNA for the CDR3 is TGTGCCAGTAGTATAGATGGAACAGATACGCAGTATTTT. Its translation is CASSIDGTDTQYF.

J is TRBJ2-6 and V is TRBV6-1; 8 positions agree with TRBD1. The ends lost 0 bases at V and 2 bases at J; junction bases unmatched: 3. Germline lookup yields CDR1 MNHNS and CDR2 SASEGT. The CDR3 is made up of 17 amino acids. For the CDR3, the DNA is TGTGCCAGCAGTGAAGCGGAGGACAGGGCTGGGGCCAACGTCCTGACTTTC. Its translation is CASSEAEDRAGANVLTF.

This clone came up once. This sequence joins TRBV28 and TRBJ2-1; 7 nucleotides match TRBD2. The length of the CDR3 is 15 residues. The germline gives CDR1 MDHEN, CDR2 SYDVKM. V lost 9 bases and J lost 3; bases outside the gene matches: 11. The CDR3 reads CASSLGGGDYNEQFF. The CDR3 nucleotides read TGTGCCAGTTCCTTGGGGGGAGGGGACTACAATGAGCAGTTCTTC.

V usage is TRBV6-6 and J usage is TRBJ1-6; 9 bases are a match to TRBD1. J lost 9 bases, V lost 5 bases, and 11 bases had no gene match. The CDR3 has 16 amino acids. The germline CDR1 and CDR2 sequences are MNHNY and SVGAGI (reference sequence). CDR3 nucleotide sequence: TGTGCCAGCAGTACAACCCCTGGGACAGGGAGTTCACCCCTCCACTTT. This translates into CASSTTPGTGSSPLHF.

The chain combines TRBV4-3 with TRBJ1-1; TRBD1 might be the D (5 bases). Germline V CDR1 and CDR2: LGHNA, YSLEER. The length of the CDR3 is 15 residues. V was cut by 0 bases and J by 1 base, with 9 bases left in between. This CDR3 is CASSQDPQGNTEAFF. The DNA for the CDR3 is TGCGCCAGCAGCCAAGATCCCCAGGGGAACACTGAAGCTTTCTTT.

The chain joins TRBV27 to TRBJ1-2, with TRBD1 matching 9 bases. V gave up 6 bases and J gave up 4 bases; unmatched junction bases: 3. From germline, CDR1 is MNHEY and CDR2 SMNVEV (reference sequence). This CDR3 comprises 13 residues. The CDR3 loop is CASRLQGAYGYTF. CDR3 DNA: TGTGCCAGCAGGTTACAGGGGGCCTATGGCTACACCTTC.

CDR3 protein: CASSTGTGRDEQFF. CDR3 coding DNA: TGTGCCAGCAGCACCGGGACCGGTAGGGATGAGCAGTTCTTC. The chain combines TRBV11-3 with TRBJ2-1; tentatively, D is TRBD1 or TRBD2 (5 bases each). Germline V gene sequence: CDR1 SGHNT, CDR2 YENEEA. CDR3 length: 14 residues. The V gene lost 5 bases and the J gene lost 8 bases, with 16 bases spanning the gap. Full variable domain (outside the CDR3, taken from reference TRBV11-3 and TRBJ2-1): EAGVVQSPRYKIIEKKQPVAFWCNPISGHNTLYWYLQNLGQGPELLIRYENEEAVDDSQLPKDRFSAERLKGVDSTLKIQPAELGDSAVYLCASSTGTGRDEQFFGPGTRLTVL.

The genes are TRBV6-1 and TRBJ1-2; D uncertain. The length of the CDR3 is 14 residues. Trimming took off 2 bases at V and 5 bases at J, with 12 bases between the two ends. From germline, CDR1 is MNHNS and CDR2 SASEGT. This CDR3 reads CASSETWVGYGYTF. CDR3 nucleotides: TGTGCCAGCAGTGAAACGTGGGTGGGGTATGGCTACACCTTC.

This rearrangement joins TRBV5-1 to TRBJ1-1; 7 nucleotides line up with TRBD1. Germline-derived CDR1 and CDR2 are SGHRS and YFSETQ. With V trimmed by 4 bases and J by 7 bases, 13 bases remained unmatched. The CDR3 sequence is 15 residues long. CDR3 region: CASSREVGQEHEAFF. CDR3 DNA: TGCGCCAGCAGCCGGGAGGTAGGACAGGAGCATGAAGCTTTCTTT.

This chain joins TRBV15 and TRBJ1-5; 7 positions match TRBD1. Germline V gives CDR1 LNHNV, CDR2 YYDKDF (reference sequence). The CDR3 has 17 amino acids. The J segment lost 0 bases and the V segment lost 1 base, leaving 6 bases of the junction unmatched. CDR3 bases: TGTGCCACCAGCAGAGGAACAGGGGAAGGTAGCAATCAGCCCCAGCATTTT. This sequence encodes CATSRGTGEGSNQPQHF.

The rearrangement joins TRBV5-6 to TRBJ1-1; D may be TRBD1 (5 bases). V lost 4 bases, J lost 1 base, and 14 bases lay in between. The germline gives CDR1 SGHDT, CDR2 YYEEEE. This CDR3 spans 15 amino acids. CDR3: CASSRTRGPNTEAFF. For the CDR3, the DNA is TGTGCCAGCAGCCGCACTCGGGGCCCGAACACTGAAGCTTTCTTT. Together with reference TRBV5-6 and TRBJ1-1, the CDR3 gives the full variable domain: DAGVTQSPTHLIKTRGQQVTLRCSPKSGHDTVSWYQQALGQGPQFIFQYYEEEERQRGNFPDRFSGHQFPNYSSELNVNALLLGDSALYLCASSRTRGPNTEAFFGQGTRLTVV.

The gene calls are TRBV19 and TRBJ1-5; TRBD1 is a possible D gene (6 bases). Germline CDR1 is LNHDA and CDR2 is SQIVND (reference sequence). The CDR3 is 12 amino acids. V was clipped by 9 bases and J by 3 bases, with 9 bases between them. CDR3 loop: CASRDTNQPQHF. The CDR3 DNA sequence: TGTGCCAGCCGGGACACCAATCAGCCCCAGCATTTT.

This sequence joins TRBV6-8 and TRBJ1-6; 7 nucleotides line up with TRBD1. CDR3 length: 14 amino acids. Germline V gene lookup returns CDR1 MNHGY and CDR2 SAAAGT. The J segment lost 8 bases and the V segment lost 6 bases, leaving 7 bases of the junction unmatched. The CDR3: CASSRGQNDSPLHF. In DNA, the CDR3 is TGTGCCAGCAGCAGGGGACAGAACGATTCACCCCTCCACTTT.

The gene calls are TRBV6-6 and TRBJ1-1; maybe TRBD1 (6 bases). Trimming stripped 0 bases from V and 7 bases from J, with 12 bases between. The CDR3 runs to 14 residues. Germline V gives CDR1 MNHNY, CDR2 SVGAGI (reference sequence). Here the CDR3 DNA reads TGTGCCAGCAGTTACTCGGGGCTACAGGGTGAAGCTTTCTTT. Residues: CASSYSGLQGEAFF.

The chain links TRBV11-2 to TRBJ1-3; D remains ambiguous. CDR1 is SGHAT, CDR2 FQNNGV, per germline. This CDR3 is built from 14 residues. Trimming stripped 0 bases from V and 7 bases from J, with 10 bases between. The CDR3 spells CASSLDKVGNTIYF. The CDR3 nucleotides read TGTGCCAGCAGCTTAGATAAAGTCGGGAACACCATATATTTT.

CDR3 sequence reads: CSAPGRNTDTQYF. The CDR3 coding sequence is TGCAGCGCCCCCGGGCGGAACACAGATACGCAGTATTTT. This chain uses TRBV29-1 with TRBJ2-3; D is unclear. The CDR3 totals 13 residues. V lost 7 bases and J 2 bases, leaving 13 bases between the germline ends. CDR1 is SQVTM, CDR2 ANQGSEA, per germline.

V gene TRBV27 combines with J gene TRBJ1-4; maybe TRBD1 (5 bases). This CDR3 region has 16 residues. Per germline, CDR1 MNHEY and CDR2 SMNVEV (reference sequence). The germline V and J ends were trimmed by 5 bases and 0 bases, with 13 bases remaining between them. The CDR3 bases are TGTGCCAGCAGTCCTATGGGACGGGCAACTAATGAAAAACTGTTTTTT. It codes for CASSPMGRATNEKLFF.